These T cell receptor beta chains were read from a single sample in a study of human T cells and chemical hapten exposure. TCRdb reprocessed the RACE reads with MiXCR, giving one entry per CDR3 protein. Of tens of thousands of distinct CDR3 sequences listed, roughly 12% are singletons. The sequences come from whole blood, collected in connection with sensitization to the hapten diphenylcyclopropenone (DPC). These receptors came from a woman aged 25 to 45 with alopecia areata. Some clones in this sample may be carry-over from other donors' samples. Each CDR3 is given with its conserved first and last residue. Each record gives: V gene, J gene, clone size, D gene, CDR3 protein, CDR3 DNA. The D gene is left open where the match is weak. Size tells how often a clone was seen (once, few, many) or the class of an expanded clone, and some rows leave it out.

TRBV7-9	TRBJ1-2	NA	NA	CANSRMVGNYGYTF	TGTGCCAACAGTAGGATGGTTGGGAACTATGGCTACACCTTC
TRBV30	TRBJ2-7	few	TRBD1	CAWSGTGLSLSYEQYF	TGTGCCTGGTCCGGGACAGGACTCTCACTTTCCTACGAGCAGTACTTC
TRBV7-3	TRBJ2-1	many	TRBD2	CASSLSAGGPGNEQFF	TGTGCCAGCTCCCTTTCAGCGGGAGGGCCAGGGAATGAGCAGTTCTTC
TRBV7-9	TRBJ1-2	many	NA	CASSVVGSSHYGYTF	TGTGCCAGCAGCGTCGTAGGGTCATCCCACTATGGCTACACCTTC
TRBV28	TRBJ2-5	NA	NA	CASTSLETQYF	TGTGCCAGCACTTCTCTGGAGACCCAGTACTTC
TRBV18	TRBJ2-2	many	NA	CASSPRLELNTGELFF	TGTGCCAGCTCACCTCGACTAGAATTGAACACCGGGGAGCTGTTTTTT
TRBV15	TRBJ2-1	NA	NA	CATRRTKEQFF	TGTGCCACCAGAAGGACCAAAGAGCAGTTCTTC
TRBV6-5	TRBJ2-1	many	TRBD2	CASSYVGGMSEQFF	TGTGCCAGCAGTTACGTGGGAGGGATGAGCGAGCAGTTCTTC
TRBV6-2/TRBV6-3	TRBJ1-2	NA	NA	CASSLPDGPTYGYTF	TGTGCCAGCAGTCTCCCGGACGGACCTACTTATGGCTACACCTTC
TRBV4-2	TRBJ2-7	many	TRBD2	CASSQFSGGAYEQYF	TGTGCCAGCAGCCAATTTAGCGGGGGTGCCTACGAGCAGTACTTC
TRBV19	TRBJ2-2	NA	NA	CASSRAFYGELFF	TGTGCCAGTAGTAGGGCCTTCTACGGGGAGCTGTTTTTT
TRBV2	TRBJ1-2	many	NA	CASSYDTRIDYGYTF	TGTGCCAGCAGTTACGACACCCGAATCGACTATGGCTACACCTTC
TRBV20-1	TRBJ1-5	NA	NA	CSARADTYQPQHF	TGCAGTGCTAGGGCGGACACCTATCAGCCCCAGCATTTT
TRBV5-1	TRBJ2-3	many	TRBD1	CASSPGTAKSTDTQYF	TGCGCCAGCTCCCCCGGGACAGCGAAGAGCACAGATACGCAGTATTTT
TRBV14	TRBJ1-1	NA	TRBD1	CASSQEEFVGTGGGNTEAFF	TGTGCCAGCAGCCAAGAAGAATTTGTCGGGACAGGGGGAGGGAACACTGAAGCTTTCTTT
TRBV7-9	TRBJ1-5	many	NA	CASSGNNQPQHF	TGTGCCAGCAGCGGGAACAATCAGCCCCAGCATTTT
TRBV29-1	TRBJ2-7	few	NA	CSVEDLLRGEQYF	TGCAGCGTTGAAGATCTTCTAAGGGGGGAGCAGTACTTC
TRBV11-1	TRBJ2-2	few	NA	CASSFWSYTGELFF	TGTGCCAGCAGCTTTTGGTCGTACACCGGGGAGCTGTTTTTT
TRBV24-1	TRBJ2-1	few	NA	CATSKVVGLNEQFF	TGTGCCACCAGTAAAGTAGTCGGTTTAAATGAGCAGTTCTTC
TRBV2	TRBJ2-4	NA	TRBD1	CASTMTGGNIQYF	TGTGCCAGCACCATGACAGGGGGAAACATTCAGTACTTC
TRBV12-3/TRBV12-4	TRBJ2-2	many	NA	CASTYTGELFF	TGTGCCAGCACCTATACCGGGGAGCTGTTTTTT
TRBV5-4	TRBJ2-7	few	TRBD1	CASSSRTGSYEQYF	TGTGCCAGCTCGTCCAGGACAGGATCCTACGAGCAGTACTTC
TRBV28	TRBJ2-7	NA	NA	CATSGGYEQYF	TGTGCCACCTCAGGAGGTTATGAGCAGTACTTC
TRBV2	TRBJ1-2	NA	NA	CASSEARVNYGYTF	TGTGCCAGCAGTGAAGCCCGGGTTAACTATGGCTACACCTTC
TRBV5-1	TRBJ2-1	many	NA	CASSLEVPRGVYNEQFF	TGCGCCAGCAGCTTGGAAGTCCCGCGGGGCGTATACAATGAGCAGTTCTTC
TRBV20-1	TRBJ1-1	many	NA	CSARDLSLGAFF	TGCAGTGCTAGAGATCTGTCCTTAGGAGCTTTCTTT
TRBV19	TRBJ1-1	few	NA	CASSVYSTLNTEAFF	TGTGCCAGTAGTGTTTACAGTACGCTGAACACTGAAGCTTTCTTT
TRBV18	TRBJ2-7	NA	NA	CASSRSGTPREQYF	TGTGCCAGCTCACGGTCCGGGACTCCCCGCGAGCAGTACTTC
TRBV11-2	TRBJ2-1	NA	NA	CASSRVGQFF	TGTGCCAGCAGCCGTGTTGGGCAGTTCTTC
TRBV12-3/TRBV12-4	TRBJ2-5	many	NA	CASSWTGETQYF	TGTGCCAGCTCTTGGACGGGGGAGACCCAGTACTTC
TRBV21-1	TRBJ2-4	many	NA	CASSIPGRTFRIQYF	TGTGCCAGCAGCATCCCGGGACGGACGTTTCGCATTCAGTACTTC
TRBV29-1	TRBJ2-5	NA	NA	CSAHRILTQYF	TGCAGCGCGCACAGGATACTAACCCAGTACTTC
TRBV7-3	TRBJ2-1	NA	NA	CASSSRFGAEQFF	TGTGCCAGCAGCTCGCGATTTGGGGCTGAGCAGTTCTTC
TRBV28	TRBJ2-7	many	TRBD1	CASHRTGAYEQYF	TGTGCCAGCCATCGGACAGGGGCCTACGAGCAGTACTTC
TRBV7-9	TRBJ2-5	many	NA	CASSISTGRGETQYF	TGTGCCAGCAGCATCAGTACAGGGAGAGGGGAGACCCAGTACTTC
TRBV28	TRBJ2-7	NA	TRBD2	CASSLGLAGVEQYF	TGTGCCAGCAGTTTAGGACTAGCGGGAGTTGAGCAGTACTTC
TRBV29-1	TRBJ2-2	many	NA	CSVRRGTGELFF	TGCAGCGTGCGCCGGGGAACGGGGGAGCTGTTTTTT
TRBV7-9	TRBJ2-7	NA	NA	CASSWGPSVQYF	TGTGCCAGCAGCTGGGGACCCTCGGTGCAGTACTTC
TRBV20-1	TRBJ2-5	many	TRBD2	CSARDPRLAGGPWKGETQYF	TGCAGTGCTAGAGATCCCCGACTAGCGGGAGGCCCCTGGAAGGGAGAGACCCAGTACTTC
TRBV27	TRBJ2-3	NA	NA	CASMGSSTDTQYF	TGTGCCAGCATGGGTTCTAGCACAGATACGCAGTATTTT
TRBV7-9	TRBJ2-1	many	TRBD2	CASNGGNEQFF	TGTGCCAGCAACGGGGGGAATGAGCAGTTCTTC
TRBV29-1	TRBJ2-3	NA	TRBD2	CSVEAGTSGRLDTQYF	TGCAGCGTTGAAGCTGGGACTAGCGGGAGGTTGGATACGCAGTATTTT
TRBV6-2/TRBV6-3	TRBJ1-2	few	NA	CASTRDSNYGYTF	TGTGCCAGCACGCGAGATTCTAACTATGGCTACACCTTC
TRBV25-1	TRBJ2-3	few	NA	CASSTGTGASTDTQYF	TGTGCCAGCAGCACAGGGACCGGAGCCTCCACAGATACGCAGTATTTT
TRBV5-1	TRBJ2-1	many	NA	CASSLVGPGPYNEQFF	TGCGCCAGCAGCTTGGTGGGGCCAGGCCCCTACAATGAGCAGTTCTTC
TRBV28	TRBJ2-7	NA	NA	CASSSGPLEQYF	TGTGCCAGCAGTTCGGGGCCCCTCGAGCAGTACTTC
TRBV20-1	TRBJ2-7	NA	NA	CSPSISEYEQYF	TGCAGCCCCTCGATCTCTGAGTACGAGCAGTACTTC
TRBV28	TRBJ2-1	many	TRBD2	CASSLRLAGFRKSEANEQFF	TGTGCCAGCAGTCTCAGACTAGCGGGATTCCGGAAATCCGAAGCCAATGAGCAGTTCTTC
TRBV7-2	TRBJ2-3	NA	NA	CASSLAILDTQYF	TGTGCCAGCAGCTTGGCAATTCTCGATACGCAGTATTTT
TRBV29-1	TRBJ2-7	NA	NA	CSVTSGDYFSYEQYF	TGCAGCGTTACTTCAGGGGACTACTTCTCCTACGAGCAGTACTTC
TRBV30	TRBJ2-7	few	NA	CAWSVVSYEQYF	TGTGCCTGGAGTGTAGTGAGTTACGAGCAGTACTTC
TRBV2	TRBJ2-3	few	TRBD2	CASRGGLAAGTDTQYF	TGTGCCAGCAGGGGGGGACTAGCGGCAGGCACAGATACGCAGTATTTT
TRBV18	TRBJ1-1	NA	NA	CASSPARALRTEAFF	TGTGCCAGCTCACCTGCTAGGGCCCTTCGGACTGAAGCTTTCTTT
TRBV6-6	TRBJ1-1	many	NA	CASSYKGPRPEAFF	TGTGCCAGCAGTTATAAAGGCCCCAGGCCTGAAGCTTTCTTT
TRBV9	TRBJ2-5	NA	TRBD2	CASTFSGRGPETQYF	TGTGCCAGCACCTTTAGCGGGAGGGGACCAGAGACCCAGTACTTC
TRBV5-8	TRBJ2-1	NA	NA	CASSPEPVVYEQFF	TGTGCCAGCAGCCCCGAGCCTGTGGTCTATGAGCAGTTCTTC
TRBV20-1	TRBJ2-3	many	NA	CSARDRPGYTQYF	TGCAGTGCTAGAGATCGCCCTGGGTATACGCAGTATTTT
TRBV27	TRBJ1-4	NA	NA	CASSSEPGSGKLFF	TGTGCCAGCAGTTCCGAACCGGGGTCGGGAAAACTGTTTTTT
TRBV15	TRBJ1-6	many	NA	CATSRDFRNSPLHF	TGTGCCACCAGCAGAGATTTTCGGAATTCACCCCTCCACTTT